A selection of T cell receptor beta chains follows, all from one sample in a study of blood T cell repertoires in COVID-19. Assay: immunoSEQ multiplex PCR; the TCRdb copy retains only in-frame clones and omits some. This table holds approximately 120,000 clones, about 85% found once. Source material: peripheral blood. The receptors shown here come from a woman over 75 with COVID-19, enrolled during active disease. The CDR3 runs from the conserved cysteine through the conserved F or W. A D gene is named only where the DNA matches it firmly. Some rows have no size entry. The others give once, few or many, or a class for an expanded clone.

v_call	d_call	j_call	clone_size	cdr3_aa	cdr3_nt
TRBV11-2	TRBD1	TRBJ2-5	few	CASSPQGRLETQYF	TGTGCCAGCAGCCCACAGGGGCGGCTAGAGACCCAGTACTTC
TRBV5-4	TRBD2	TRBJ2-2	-	CASSPGTSSTGELFF	TGTGCCAGCAGCCCCGGGACTAGCAGCACCGGGGAGCTGTTTTTT
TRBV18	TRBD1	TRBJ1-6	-	CASSPTRDRDSPLHF	TGTGCCAGCTCACCAACTCGGGACAGGGATTCACCCCTCCACTTT
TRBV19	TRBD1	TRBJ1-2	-	CASSPGTGFYGYTF	TGTGCCAGTAGTCCAGGGACAGGGTTCTATGGCTACACCTTC
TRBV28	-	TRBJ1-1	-	CASSTTAMNTEAFF	TGTGCCAGCAGTACGACAGCGATGAACACTGAAGCTTTCTTT
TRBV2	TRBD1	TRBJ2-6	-	CASSRTGGAEGANVLTF	TGTGCCAGCAGCAGGACAGGGGGCGCGGAAGGGGCCAACGTCCTGACTTTC
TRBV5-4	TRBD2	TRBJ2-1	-	CASSFKAGAGSYNEQFF	TGTGCCAGCAGCTTCAAAGCGGGAGCGGGCTCCTACAATGAGCAGTTCTTC
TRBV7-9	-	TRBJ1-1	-	CASSLESTQNTEAFF	TGTGCCAGCAGCTTAGAGAGTACTCAGAACACTGAAGCTTTCTTT
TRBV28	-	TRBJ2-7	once	CASSPRDFGHEQYF	TGTGCCAGCAGTCCTAGGGACTTTGGCCACGAGCAGTACTTC
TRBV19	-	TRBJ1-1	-	CASTPDTVNTEAFF	TGTGCCAGTACCCCGGACACCGTGAACACTGAAGCTTTCTTT
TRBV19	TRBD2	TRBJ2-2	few	CASSSTGTSVTGELFF	TGTGCCAGTAGTAGTACCGGGACTAGCGTGACCGGGGAGCTGTTTTTT
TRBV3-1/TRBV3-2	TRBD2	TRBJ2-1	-	CASSQVTSGSKQFF	TGTGCCAGCAGCCAAGTGACTAGCGGGAGCAAACAGTTCTTC
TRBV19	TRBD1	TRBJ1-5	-	CASQPDRGHNQPQHF	TGTGCCAGTCAACCTGACAGGGGGCACAATCAGCCCCAGCATTTT
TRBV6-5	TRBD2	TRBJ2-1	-	CASGLAGAYNEQFF	TGTGCCAGCGGGCTAGCGGGAGCTTACAATGAGCAGTTCTTC
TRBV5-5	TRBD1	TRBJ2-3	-	CASSLAGGRTDTQYF	TGTGCCAGCAGCTTGGCAGGGGGCCGCACAGATACGCAGTATTTT
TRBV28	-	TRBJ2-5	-	CASSSLYGDFGETQYF	TGTGCCAGCAGTTCTCTGTACGGAGATTTTGGGGAGACCCAGTACTTC
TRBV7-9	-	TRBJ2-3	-	CASSPLLNADTQYF	TGTGCCAGCAGCCCACTACTTAACGCAGATACGCAGTATTTT
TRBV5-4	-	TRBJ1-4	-	CASSLVGRGEKLFF	TGTGCCAGCAGCTTGGTGGGGAGGGGTGAAAAACTGTTTTTT
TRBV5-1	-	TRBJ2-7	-	CASSLPTYEQYF	TGCGCCAGCAGCTTGCCCACTTACGAGCAGTACTTC
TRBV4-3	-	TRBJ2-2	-	CASSQVVNTGELFF	TGCGCCAGCAGCCAAGTAGTCAACACCGGGGAGCTGTTTTTT
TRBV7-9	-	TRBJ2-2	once	CASSYDGGRELFF	TGTGCCAGCAGTTATGACGGGGGTCGGGAGCTGTTTTTT
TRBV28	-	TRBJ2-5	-	CASSSPGGETQYF	TGTGCCAGCAGCAGCCCCGGGGGAGAGACCCAGTACTTC
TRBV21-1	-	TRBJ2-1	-	CATTGGGNEQFF	TGTGCCACTACTGGAGGTGGCAATGAGCAGTTCTTC
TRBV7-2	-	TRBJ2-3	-	CASSFGLPGTDTQYF	TGTGCCAGCAGCTTCGGACTTCCGGGCACAGATACGCAGTATTTT
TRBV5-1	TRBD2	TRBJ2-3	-	CASSSFLLAASTDTQYF	TGCGCCAGCAGCTCTTTTTTGCTAGCGGCTAGCACAGATACGCAGTATTTT
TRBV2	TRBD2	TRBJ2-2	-	CASSEALAGAGELFF	TGTGCCAGCAGTGAAGCACTAGCGGGGGCCGGGGAGCTGTTTTTT
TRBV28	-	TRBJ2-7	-	CASSVQEPYEQYF	TGTGCCAGCAGTGTACAGGAACCCTACGAGCAGTACTTC
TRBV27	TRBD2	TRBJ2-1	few	CASSPLTSGITTEQFF	TGTGCCAGCAGTCCCCTGACTAGCGGGATTACCACTGAGCAGTTCTTC
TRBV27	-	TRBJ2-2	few	CASSFLQINTGELFF	TGTGCCAGCAGTTTTCTACAGATAAACACCGGGGAGCTGTTTTTT
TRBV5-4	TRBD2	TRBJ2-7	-	CASSYSVTSGDTYEQYF	TGTGCCAGCAGTTACTCTGTGACTAGCGGGGATACGTACGAGCAGTACTTC
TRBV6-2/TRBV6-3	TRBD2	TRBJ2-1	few	CASSYGGIAGRGNEQFF	TGTGCCAGCAGTTACGGGGGGATAGCGGGACGTGGGAATGAGCAGTTCTTC
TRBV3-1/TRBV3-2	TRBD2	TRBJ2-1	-	CASSPFGLAGADEQFF	TGTGCCAGCAGCCCGTTCGGACTAGCGGGAGCCGATGAGCAGTTCTTC
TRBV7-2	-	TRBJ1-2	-	CASSLAGAGHGYTF	TGTGCCAGCAGCTTAGCGGGTGCAGGGCATGGCTACACCTTC
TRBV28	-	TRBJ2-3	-	CASSLGGTYTDTQYF	TGTGCCAGCAGTTTAGGAGGGACTTATACAGATACGCAGTATTTT
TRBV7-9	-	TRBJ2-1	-	CASSLGHEGGRVHEQFF	TGTGCCAGCAGCTTAGGGCACGAAGGGGGTAGGGTCCATGAGCAGTTCTTC
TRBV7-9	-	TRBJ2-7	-	CASSPLTGQLEQYF	TGTGCCAGCAGCCCTTTAACCGGACAGCTCGAGCAGTACTTC
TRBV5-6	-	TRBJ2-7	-	CASSLSLNEQYF	TGTGCCAGCAGCTTATCGTTAAACGAGCAGTACTTC
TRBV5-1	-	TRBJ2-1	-	CASSLAPRDEQFF	TGCGCCAGCAGCTTGGCCCCCCGGGATGAGCAGTTCTTC
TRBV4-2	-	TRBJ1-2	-	CASTPRTNYGYTF	TGTGCCAGCACCCCTAGGACTAACTATGGCTACACCTTC
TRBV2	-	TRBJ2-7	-	CASTGLSYEQYF	TGTGCCAGCACCGGACTCTCCTACGAGCAGTACTTC
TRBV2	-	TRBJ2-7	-	CASINRDEQYF	TGTGCCAGCATTAATCGGGACGAGCAGTACTTC
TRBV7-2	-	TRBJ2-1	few	CASSLEFGSGSYGEQFF	TGTGCCAGCAGCTTAGAGTTTGGGTCAGGTTCTTACGGTGAGCAGTTCTTC
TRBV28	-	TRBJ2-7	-	CASSYRTEQYF	TGTGCCAGCAGCTACAGGACCGAGCAGTACTTC
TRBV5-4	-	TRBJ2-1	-	CASSLDAREGGNRNEQFF	TGTGCCAGCAGCTTGGACGCGAGGGAGGGGGGGAATCGAAATGAGCAGTTCTTC
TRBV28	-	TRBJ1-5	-	CASSAGGGNQPQHF	TGTGCCAGCAGCGCGGGGGGTGGCAATCAGCCCCAGCATTTT
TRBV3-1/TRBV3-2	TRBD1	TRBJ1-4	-	CASSLTGVINEKLFF	TGTGCCAGCAGCCTAACAGGGGTGATTAATGAAAAACTGTTTTTT
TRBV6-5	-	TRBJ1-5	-	CASSYPPRPTNQPQHF	TGTGCCAGCAGTTACCCCCCGCGGCCGACCAATCAGCCCCAGCATTTT
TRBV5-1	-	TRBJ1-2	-	CASSPPLRAGYTF	TGCGCCAGCAGCCCACCATTGAGGGCTGGCTACACCTTC
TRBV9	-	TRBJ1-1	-	CASSEELGTEAFF	TGTGCCAGCAGCGAAGAACTCGGCACTGAAGCTTTCTTT
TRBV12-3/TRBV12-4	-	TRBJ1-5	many	CASSLDWDQPQHF	TGTGCCAGCAGTTTGGACTGGGATCAGCCCCAGCATTTT
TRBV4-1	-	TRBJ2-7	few	CASSQDRGYEQYF	TGCGCCAGCAGCCAAGACAGGGGCTACGAGCAGTACTTC
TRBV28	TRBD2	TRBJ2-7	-	CASSGPGGRTAYEQYF	TGTGCCAGCAGTGGACCGGGAGGGCGGACAGCCTACGAGCAGTACTTC
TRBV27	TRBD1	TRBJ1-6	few	CASSVTGTGLHSPLHF	TGTGCCAGCAGTGTAACCGGGACAGGGCTCCATTCACCCCTCCACTTT